This record covers a single TCR beta chain. This sample is drawn from a study of low-dose radiotherapy and immunotherapy resistance in tumors. cDNA synthesis used a TRAV/TRBV-specific primer set for both chains. A constant-region primer paired with the V-primer adapter amplified TCRs over 20 PCR cycles. TCRdb fed the reads into MiXCR, producing one record per CDR3 protein. The table includes several thousand distinct CDR3 sequences, about 70% detected once. The CDR3 is made up of 14 amino acids. Germline loops: CDR1 DFQATT, CDR2 SNEGSKA (reference sequence). V lost 0 bases to trimming and J lost 12 bases; unmatched junction nucleotides: 10.

The genes are TRBV20-1 and TRBJ2-7, with 11 bases that match TRBD2. The TCR comes from a human donor with advanced metastatic prostate, ovarian, gallbladder or colorectal cancer (not recorded which). This table probably holds off-target reads from a library built for another chain. CDR3 sequence (DNA): TGCAGTGCTAGAGATAGCGGGACTAGCGGAGGCCGGTACTTC. Its translation is CSARDSGTSGGRYF.